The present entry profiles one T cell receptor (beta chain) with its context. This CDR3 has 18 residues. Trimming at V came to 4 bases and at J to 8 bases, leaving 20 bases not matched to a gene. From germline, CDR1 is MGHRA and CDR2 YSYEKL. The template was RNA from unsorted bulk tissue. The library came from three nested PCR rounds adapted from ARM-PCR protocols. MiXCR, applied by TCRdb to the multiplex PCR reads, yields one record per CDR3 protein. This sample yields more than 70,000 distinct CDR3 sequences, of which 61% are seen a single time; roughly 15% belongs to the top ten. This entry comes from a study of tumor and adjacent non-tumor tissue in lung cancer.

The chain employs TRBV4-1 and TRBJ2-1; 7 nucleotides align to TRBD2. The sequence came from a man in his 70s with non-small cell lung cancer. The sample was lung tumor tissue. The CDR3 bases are TGCGCCAGCAGCCGAGATTTCTGCGGGAGACGGATGAGCGATGAGCAGTTCTTC. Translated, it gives CASSRDFCGRRMSDEQFF.